The sequence of this T cell receptor beta chain was determined in a study of PD-1 blockade in classical Hodgkin lymphoma. Study overall: Once every 2 weeks, patients received intravenous nivolumab at 3 mg/kg.

Germline lookup yields CDR1 MNHNY and CDR2 SVGAGI (reference sequence). The CDR3 extends over 13 amino acids. V lost 7 bases to trimming and J lost 0 bases, with 9 bases between them. Exposure to brentuximab vedotin varied, and each patient had relapsed following autologous stem cell transplantation. In the case of this clone: The antigen remains unidentified.

TCRdb's table, derived via immunoSEQ multiplex PCR, lists solely in-frame clones and lacks some. The sample records 40,000 to 50,000 clones, approximately 78% being singletons. Study conclusions and caveats: Newly diagnosed patients had diversity similar to the baseline diversity of complete responders. TCR diversity at baseline was reported to be reduced in newly diagnosed patients relative to healthy donors. Whereas CD4+ TCR diversity had risen significantly by C4D1, CD8+ TCR diversity had not.

The material sequenced was peripheral blood mononuclear cells (PBMCs), taken at baseline. The clonotype originates from a human donor with classical Hodgkin lymphoma. The chain combines TRBV6-6 with TRBJ2-5, with D perhaps TRBD1 or TRBD2 (5 bases each). Here the CDR3 reads CASNSGHQETQYF. CDR3 nucleotide sequence: TGTGCCAGCAATTCGGGACACCAAGAGACCCAGTACTTC.